This entry concerns a single TCR beta chain. Its antigen is not known. The data were taken from a study of cytomegalovirus exposure and HLA in healthy donors. Study-wide context: In an early release, HLA-typed donors contributed tens of millions of unique TCR sequences. Study-wide results and caveats: In a later analysis, common viral pathogens appeared linked to several of the most significant clusters. Apart from CMV serostatus, no immune exposure information was available. In a later analysis, a missense DCLRE1C variant was linked to TCR beta V- and J-gene trimming.

Amplification used 60 Vbeta primers and 13 Jbeta primers. Some clones are missing from TCRdb's copy, which holds only in-frame ones; the method was immunoSEQ multiplex PCR. The sample has around 99,000 clones; 73% are singletons. After removal of 0 bases from V and 12 bases from J, the junction contained 12 bases not matched to a gene. Germline-derived CDR1 and CDR2 are SGHRS and YFSETQ. There are 17 residues in the CDR3. Material for sequencing was PBMCs. The receptor's source is a man aged 35 to 55 in good health and CMV-seronegative. The rearrangement links TRBV5-1 to TRBJ2-1; TRBD2 agrees at 13 bases. The CDR3 coding sequence is TGCGCCAGCAGCTTGGACGCCGGACTAGCGGGGGTTCGTGGGCAGTTCTTC. Its translation: CASSLDAGLAGVRGQFF.